The sample holds one count of the clone carrying this TCR beta chain. Its antigen is not known. The CDR3 is 13 residues long. The V and J ends lost 5 bases and 1 base respectively, with 3 bases between them. The data derive from a study of vaccination effects on CD4 cells after COVID-19. Overall study context: The median interval between the second dose and post-vaccine sampling was 72 days.

The study's findings and limits: Substantial clonal contraction characterized both infection- and vaccine-induced clones late after vaccination.

Libraries were prepared by immunoSEQ multiplex PCR; TCRdb keeps only in-frame clonotypes and omits some of them. The sample gives fewer than 55,000 clones, roughly 70% of which show up once; around 7% is in the top ten. Culturing for 10 to 11 days preceded CD4+ T cell isolation. Each person got two doses of an mRNA SARS-CoV-2 vaccine, BNT162b2 or mRNA-1273. Vaccinated recipients, who were negative for nucleocapsid antibodies, had no history of SARS-CoV-2 infection. Half-medium exchanges with IL-2 medium took place on days 3 and 7. This material consisted of CD4+ T cells from PBMCs cultured without peptide, taken after COVID-19 vaccination. This sequence was found in a human donor who received a COVID-19 vaccine. The chain uses TRBV12-3 or TRBV12-4 and TRBJ2-6; D is ambiguous. The CDR3 is CASSPSGANVLTF. CDR3 DNA sequence: TGTGCCAGCAGTCCGTCTGGGGCCAACGTCCTGACTTTC.